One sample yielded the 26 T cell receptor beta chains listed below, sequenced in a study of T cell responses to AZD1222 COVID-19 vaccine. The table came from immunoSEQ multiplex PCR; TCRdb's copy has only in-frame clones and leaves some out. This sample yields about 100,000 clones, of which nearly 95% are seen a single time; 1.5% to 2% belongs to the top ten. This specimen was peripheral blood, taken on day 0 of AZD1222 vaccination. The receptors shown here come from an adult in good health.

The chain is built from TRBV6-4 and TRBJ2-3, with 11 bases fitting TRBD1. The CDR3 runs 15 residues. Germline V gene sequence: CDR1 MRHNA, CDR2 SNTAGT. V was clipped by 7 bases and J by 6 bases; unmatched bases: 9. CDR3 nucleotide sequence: TGTGCCAGCACCCGGACAGGGGGCGCAGGTGATACGCAGTATTTT. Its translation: CASTRTGGAGDTQYF.

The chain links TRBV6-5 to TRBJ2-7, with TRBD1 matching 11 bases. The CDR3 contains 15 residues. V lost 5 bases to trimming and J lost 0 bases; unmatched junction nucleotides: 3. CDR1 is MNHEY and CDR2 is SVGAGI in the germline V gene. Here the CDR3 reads CASSPGTGGSYEQYF. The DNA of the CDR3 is TGTGCCAGCAGTCCCGGGACAGGGGGCTCCTACGAGCAGTACTTC.

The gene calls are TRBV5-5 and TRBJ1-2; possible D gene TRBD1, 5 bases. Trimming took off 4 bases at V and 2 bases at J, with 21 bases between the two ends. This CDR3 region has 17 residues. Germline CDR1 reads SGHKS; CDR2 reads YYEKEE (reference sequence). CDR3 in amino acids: CASSLERTNLWNYGYTF. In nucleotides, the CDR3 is TGTGCCAGCAGCCTAGAGAGGACAAATCTATGGAACTATGGCTACACCTTC.

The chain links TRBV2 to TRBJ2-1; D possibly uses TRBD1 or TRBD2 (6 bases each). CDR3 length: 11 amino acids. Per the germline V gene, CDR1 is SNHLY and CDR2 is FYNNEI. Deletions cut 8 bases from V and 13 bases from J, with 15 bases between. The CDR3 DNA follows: TGTGCCAGCGATGGCAGGGGAGGTCAGTTCTTC. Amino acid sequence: CASDGRGGQFF. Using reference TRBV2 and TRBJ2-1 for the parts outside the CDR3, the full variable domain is EPEVTQTPSHQVTQMGQEVILRCVPISNHLYFYWYRQILGQKVEFLVSFYNNEISEKSEIFDDQFSVERPDGSNFTLKIRSTKLEDSAMYFCASDGRGGQFFGPGTRLTVL.

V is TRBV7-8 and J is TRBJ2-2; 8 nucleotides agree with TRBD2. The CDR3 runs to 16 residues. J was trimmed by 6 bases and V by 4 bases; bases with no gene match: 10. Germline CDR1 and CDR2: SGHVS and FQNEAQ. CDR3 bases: TGTGCCAGCAGCTACCTCAGGCCGCGGGAGGCCGGGGAGCTGTTTTTT. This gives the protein CASSYLRPREAGELFF.

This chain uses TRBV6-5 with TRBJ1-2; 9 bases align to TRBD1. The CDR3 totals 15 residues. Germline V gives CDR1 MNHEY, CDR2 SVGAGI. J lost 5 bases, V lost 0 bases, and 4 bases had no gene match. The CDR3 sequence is CASSYSMTGGYGYTF. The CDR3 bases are TGTGCCAGCAGTTACTCAATGACAGGGGGTTATGGCTACACCTTC.

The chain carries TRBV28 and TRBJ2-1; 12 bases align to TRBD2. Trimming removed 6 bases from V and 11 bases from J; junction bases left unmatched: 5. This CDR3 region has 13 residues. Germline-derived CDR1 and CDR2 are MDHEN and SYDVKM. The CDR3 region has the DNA TGTGCCAGCAGCCAAGGACTAGCGGGACAGCAGTTCTTC. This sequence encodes CASSQGLAGQQFF. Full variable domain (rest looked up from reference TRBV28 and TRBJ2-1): DVKVTQSSRYLVKRTGEKVFLECVQDMDHENMFWYRQDPGLGLRLIYFSYDVKMKEKGDIPEGYSVSREKKERFSLILESASTNQTSMYLCASSQGLAGQQFFGPGTRLTVL.

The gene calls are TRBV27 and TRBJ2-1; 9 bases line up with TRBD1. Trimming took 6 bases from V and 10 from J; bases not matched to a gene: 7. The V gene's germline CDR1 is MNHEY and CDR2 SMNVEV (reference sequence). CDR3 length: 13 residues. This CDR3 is CASRLQGAGEQFF. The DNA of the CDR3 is TGTGCCAGCAGGTTACAGGGGGCCGGCGAGCAGTTCTTC.

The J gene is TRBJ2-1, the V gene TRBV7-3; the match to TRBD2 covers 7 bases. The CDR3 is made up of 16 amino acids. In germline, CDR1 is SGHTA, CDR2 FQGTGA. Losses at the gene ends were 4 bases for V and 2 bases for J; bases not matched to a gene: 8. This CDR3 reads CASSSSTGRTYNEQFF. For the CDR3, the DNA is TGTGCCAGCAGCTCCTCCACCGGGAGGACCTACAATGAGCAGTTCTTC.

The CDR3 loop is CASSAKGGAVGRQPQHF. For the CDR3, the DNA is TGTGCCAGCAGCGCCAAGGGGGGCGCGGTGGGAAGGCAGCCCCAGCATTTT. The chain links TRBV13 to TRBJ1-5; maybe TRBD1 (6 bases). CDR1 and CDR2 (germline): PRHDT, FYEKMQ (reference sequence). The ends were cut back, 5 bases at V and 7 bases at J, with 24 bases in the middle. CDR3 length: 17 residues.

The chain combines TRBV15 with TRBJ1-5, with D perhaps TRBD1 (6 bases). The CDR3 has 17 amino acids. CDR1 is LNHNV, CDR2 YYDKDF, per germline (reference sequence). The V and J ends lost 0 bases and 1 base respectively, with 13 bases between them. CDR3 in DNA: TGTGCCACCAGCAGAGATCAACCAGGGGTGAGCAATCAGCCCCAGCATTTT. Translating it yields CATSRDQPGVSNQPQHF.

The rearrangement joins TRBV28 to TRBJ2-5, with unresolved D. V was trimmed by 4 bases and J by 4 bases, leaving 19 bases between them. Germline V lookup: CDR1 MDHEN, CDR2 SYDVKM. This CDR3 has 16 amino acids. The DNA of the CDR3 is TGTGCCAGCAGTTCGGCCGGGCTTTTCTCCTCAGAGACCCAGTACTTC. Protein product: CASSSAGLFSSETQYF.

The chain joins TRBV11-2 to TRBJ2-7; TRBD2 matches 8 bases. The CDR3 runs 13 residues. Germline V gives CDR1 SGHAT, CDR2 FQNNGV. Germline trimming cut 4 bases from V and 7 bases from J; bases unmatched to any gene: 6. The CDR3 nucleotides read TGTGCCAGCAGCTCCGGGAGGGCCCGGGAGCAGTACTTC. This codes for CASSSGRAREQYF. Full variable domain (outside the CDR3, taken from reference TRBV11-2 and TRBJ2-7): EAGVAQSPRYKIIEKRQSVAFWCNPISGHATLYWYQQILGQGPKLLIQFQNNGVVDDSQLPKDRFSAERLKGVDSTLKIQPAKLEDSAVYLCASSSGRAREQYFGPGTRLTVT.

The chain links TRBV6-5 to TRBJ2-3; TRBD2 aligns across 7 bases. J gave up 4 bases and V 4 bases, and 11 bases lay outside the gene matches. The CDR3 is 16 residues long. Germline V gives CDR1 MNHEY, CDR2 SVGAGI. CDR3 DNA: TGTGCCAGCAGTTCCGCTGGGGGGGTAGTTGCAGATACGCAGTATTTT. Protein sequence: CASSSAGGVVADTQYF.

The CDR3 bases are TGCAGCGTTGGGATCGTACAGGGCTCCTACGAGCAGTACTTC. Its translation is CSVGIVQGSYEQYF. The J gene is TRBJ2-7, the V gene TRBV29-1; tentatively, D is TRBD1 (6 bases). CDR3 length equals 14 residues. Germline V gives CDR1 SQVTM, CDR2 ANQGSEA. V was clipped by 4 bases and J by 0 bases, with 13 bases between them.

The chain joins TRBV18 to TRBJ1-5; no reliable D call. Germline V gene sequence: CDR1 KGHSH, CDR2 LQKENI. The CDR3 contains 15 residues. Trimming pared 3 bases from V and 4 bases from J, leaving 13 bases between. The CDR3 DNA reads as TGTGCCAGCTCACCGCCCCGAGGGCTGAATCAGCCCCAGCATTTT. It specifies CASSPPRGLNQPQHF.

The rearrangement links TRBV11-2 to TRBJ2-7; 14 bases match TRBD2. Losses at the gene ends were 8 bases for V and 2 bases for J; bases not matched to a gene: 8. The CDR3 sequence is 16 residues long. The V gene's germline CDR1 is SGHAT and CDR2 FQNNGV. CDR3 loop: CASLGTSGSRAYEQYF. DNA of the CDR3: TGTGCCAGCCTAGGGACTAGCGGGAGTCGCGCCTACGAGCAGTACTTC.

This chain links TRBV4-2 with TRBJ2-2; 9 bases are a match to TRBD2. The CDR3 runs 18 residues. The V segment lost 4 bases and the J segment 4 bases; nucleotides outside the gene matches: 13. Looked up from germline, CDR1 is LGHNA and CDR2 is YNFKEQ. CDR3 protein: CASSPGGGGRGPTGELFF. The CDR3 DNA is TGTGCCAGCAGCCCCGGTGGGGGCGGGAGGGGGCCCACCGGGGAGCTGTTTTTT.

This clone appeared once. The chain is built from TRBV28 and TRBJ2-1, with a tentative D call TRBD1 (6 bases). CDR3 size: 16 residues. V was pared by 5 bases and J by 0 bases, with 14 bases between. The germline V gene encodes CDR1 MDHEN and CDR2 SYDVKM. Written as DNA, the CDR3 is TGTGCCAGCAGTAAGGCAACAGGGAGCTCCTACAATGAGCAGTTCTTC. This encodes CASSKATGSSYNEQFF. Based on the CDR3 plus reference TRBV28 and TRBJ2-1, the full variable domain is DVKVTQSSRYLVKRTGEKVFLECVQDMDHENMFWYRQDPGLGLRLIYFSYDVKMKEKGDIPEGYSVSREKKERFSLILESASTNQTSMYLCASSKATGSSYNEQFFGPGTRLTVL.

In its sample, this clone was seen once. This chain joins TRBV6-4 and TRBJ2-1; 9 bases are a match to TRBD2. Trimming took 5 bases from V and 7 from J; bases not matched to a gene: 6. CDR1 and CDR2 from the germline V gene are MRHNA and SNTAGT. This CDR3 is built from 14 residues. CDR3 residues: CASSSSAGGNEQFF. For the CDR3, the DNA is TGTGCCAGCAGTAGTTCGGCGGGAGGGAATGAGCAGTTCTTC.

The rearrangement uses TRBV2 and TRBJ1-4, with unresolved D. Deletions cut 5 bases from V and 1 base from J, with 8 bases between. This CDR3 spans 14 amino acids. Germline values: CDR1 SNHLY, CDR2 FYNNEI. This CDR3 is CASSPHRTNEKLFF. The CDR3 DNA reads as TGTGCCAGCAGTCCACACCGAACTAATGAAAAACTGTTTTTT.

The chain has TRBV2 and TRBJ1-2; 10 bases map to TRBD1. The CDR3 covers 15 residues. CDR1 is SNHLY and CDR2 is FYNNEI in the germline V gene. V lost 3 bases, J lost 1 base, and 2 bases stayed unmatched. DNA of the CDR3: TGTGCCAGCAGTGATTGGGACAGGGGTAACTATGGCTACACCTTC. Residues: CASSDWDRGNYGYTF.

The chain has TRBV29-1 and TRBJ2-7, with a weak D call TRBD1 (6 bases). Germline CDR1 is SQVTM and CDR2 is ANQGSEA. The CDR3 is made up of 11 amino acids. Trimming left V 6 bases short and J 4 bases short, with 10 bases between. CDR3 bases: TGCAGCGTCGAACAGGGTTACGAGCAGTACTTC. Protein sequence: CSVEQGYEQYF.

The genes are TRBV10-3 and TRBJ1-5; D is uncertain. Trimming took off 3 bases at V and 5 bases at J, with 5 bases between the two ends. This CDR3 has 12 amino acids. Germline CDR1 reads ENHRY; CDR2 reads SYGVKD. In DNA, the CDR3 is TGTGCCATCAGTGAATTGCATCAGCCCCAGCATTTT. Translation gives CAISELHQPQHF.

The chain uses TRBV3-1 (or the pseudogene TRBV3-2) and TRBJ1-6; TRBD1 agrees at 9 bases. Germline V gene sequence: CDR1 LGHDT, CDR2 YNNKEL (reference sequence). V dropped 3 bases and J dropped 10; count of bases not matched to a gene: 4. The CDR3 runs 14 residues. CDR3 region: CASSQGQGGSPLHF. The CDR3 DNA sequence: TGTGCCAGCAGCCAGGGACAGGGCGGATCACCCCTCCACTTT.

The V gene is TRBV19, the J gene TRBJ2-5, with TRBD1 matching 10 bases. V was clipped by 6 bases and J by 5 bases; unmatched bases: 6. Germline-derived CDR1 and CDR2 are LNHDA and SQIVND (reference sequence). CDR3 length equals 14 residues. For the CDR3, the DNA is TGTGCCAGTAGAGGGACAGGGGTTTGGGAGACCCAGTACTTC. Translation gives CASRGTGVWETQYF.